Sequencing of this TCR beta chain was carried out in a study of T cell responses to AZD1222 COVID-19 vaccine. Findings and limits, study-wide: It should be noted that donors were predominantly white British and more often female, and clonal diversity was possibly underestimated.

As regards this clone: Its antigen is unknown.

This CDR3 has 13 amino acids. Germline V CDR1 and CDR2: SGHVS, FNYEAQ. The V end lost 2 bases, the J end lost 3 bases, and 7 bases lay between the germline ends. Using immunoSEQ multiplex PCR, the repertoire was profiled, and TCRdb retains in-frame clones only, with some absent. Here the sample spans some 140,000 clones, under 95% being singletons. Sequencing was performed on peripheral blood, taken on day 0 of AZD1222 vaccination. The receptor was isolated from an adult in good health. The chain uses TRBV7-6 and TRBJ1-1, with D unresolved. The CDR3 DNA follows: TGTGCCAGCAGCTTATGGTCGGACACTGAAGCTTTCTTT. Translation gives CASSLWSDTEAFF.